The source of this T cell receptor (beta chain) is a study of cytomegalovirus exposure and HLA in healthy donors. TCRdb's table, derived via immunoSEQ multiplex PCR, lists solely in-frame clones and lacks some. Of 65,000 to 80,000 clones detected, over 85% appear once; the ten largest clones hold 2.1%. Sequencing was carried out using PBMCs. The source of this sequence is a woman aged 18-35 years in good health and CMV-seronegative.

The CDR3 protein is CASSPLSQPQHF. CDR3 nucleotide sequence: TGTGCCAGCAGCCCCCTTTCCCAGCCCCAGCATTTT. V usage is TRBV7-9 and J usage is TRBJ1-5; D call uncertain. The CDR3 is 12 amino acids. CDR1 and CDR2 from the germline V gene are SEHNR and FQNEAQ (reference sequence). Trimming cost V 5 bases and J 7 bases, with 9 bases left between them.